The 8 T cell receptor beta chains reported below all come from one sample, sequenced in a study of blood T cell repertoires in COVID-19. TCRdb keeps only in-frame clones here, not all; method: immunoSEQ multiplex PCR. This sample has approximately 230,000 clones, with more than 65% found just once. The material sequenced was peripheral blood. The receptors shown here come from a woman aged 40 to 50 with active or convalescent COVID-19.

The V gene is TRBV11-2, the J gene TRBJ1-2; D call uncertain. The CDR3 has 14 amino acids. CDR1 is SGHAT and CDR2 is FQNNGV in the germline V gene. The ends were cut back, 5 bases at V and 7 bases at J, with 17 bases in the middle. This chain's CDR3 is CASSGGSSWGGYTF. The CDR3, as DNA: TGTGCCAGCAGCGGCGGGTCCTCCTGGGGTGGCTACACCTTC.

The rearrangement uses TRBV10-1 and TRBJ2-7; D unclear. The CDR3 runs 13 residues. Germline CDR1 and CDR2: WNHNN and SYGVQD (reference sequence). The V gene lost 1 base and the J gene lost 6 bases, with 10 bases spanning the gap. The CDR3 protein is CASSEWVAGEQYF. The CDR3 nucleotides are TGCGCCAGCAGTGAGTGGGTAGCCGGCGAGCAGTACTTC.

V and J are TRBV5-8 and TRBJ2-1; 11 bases align to TRBD1. V lost 4 bases to trimming and J lost 7 bases; unmatched junction nucleotides: 7. Germline V gene lookup returns CDR1 SGHTS and CDR2 YDEGEE. CDR3 length equals 15 residues. CDR3 sequence: CASSAGQGVNNEQFF. As DNA, the CDR3 is TGTGCCAGCAGCGCGGGACAGGGGGTCAATAATGAGCAGTTCTTC.

The chain uses TRBV4-1 and TRBJ2-3; D unclear. The CDR3 runs to 18 residues. V shed 1 base and J shed 1 base, with 18 bases lying between them. CDR1 and CDR2 (germline): MGHRA, YSYEKL. CDR3 in DNA: TGCGCCAGCAGCCAAGGAGGTGCAGTGCCTCTTCGCACAGATACGCAGTATTTT. This encodes CASSQGGAVPLRTDTQYF.

This chain joins TRBV6-5 and TRBJ2-1; 8 nucleotides line up with TRBD2. In germline, CDR1 is MNHEY, CDR2 SVGAGI. The CDR3 is 14 amino acids. J gave up 10 bases and V 6 bases, and 11 bases lay outside the gene matches. CDR3 protein: CASSTTGGAREQFF. The CDR3 DNA reads TGTGCCAGCAGCACAACCGGGGGGGCCCGGGAGCAGTTCTTC.

CDR3: CASSPLRGGDYEQYF. DNA of the CDR3: TGTGCCAGCTCACCACTCCGTGGAGGGGACTACGAGCAGTACTTC. The rearrangement uses TRBV18 and TRBJ2-7, with D perhaps TRBD2 (6 bases). The CDR3 runs 15 residues. The V end was cut by 1 base, the J end by 3 bases, with 13 bases between. CDR1 and CDR2 (germline): KGHSH, LQKENI.

The chain couples TRBV5-8 to TRBJ2-4, with D possibly matching TRBD2 (6 bases). V was clipped by 0 bases and J by 0 bases, with 7 bases between them. Germline CDR1 reads SGHTS; CDR2 reads YDEGEE. The CDR3 has 15 amino acids. CDR3 DNA: TGTGCCAGCAGCTTGGAGGGACTAGCCAAAAACATTCAGTACTTC. This encodes CASSLEGLAKNIQYF.

This clone was recorded once. This sequence joins TRBV9 and TRBJ1-1; perhaps TRBD1 as D (5 bases). Germline V gene lookup returns CDR1 SGDLS and CDR2 YYNGEE. The CDR3 is 14 residues long. The V end lost 4 bases, the J end lost 10 bases, and 20 bases lay between the germline ends. Written as DNA, the CDR3 is TGTGCCAGCAGCCCGGGACTACTCCCCTCTGGAGCTTTCTTT. Amino acids: CASSPGLLPSGAFF.